This T cell receptor beta chain was found in a study of tissue T cells after allogeneic stem cell transplantation. This CDR3 is built from 16 residues. Germline CDR1 and CDR2: NNHDY and SYVADS. Regarding time point: mouse harvest day 14 after allogeneic transplant. Tail vein injection delivered 10^7 T-cell-depleted bone marrow cells and 10^6 splenic CD5+ T cells. Produced via immunoSEQ multiplex PCR; TCRdb's table is partial and in-frame only. The sample holds about 4,600 clones; more than 40% are singletons and the top ten take 15% to 20%. Note on this clone: A junction boundary mismatches the germline segment, possibly from a read error. All gene names here are mouse names. The read terminates 1 residue ahead of where the CDR3 ends, so the germline J gene completes it.

This chain links TRBV13-3 with TRBJ2-1, with TRBD1 identical over 9 bases. The clonotype was recovered from a female BALB/c mouse given C57BL/6 T cells with graft-versus-host disease after an allogeneic hematopoietic cell transplant. Sequenced: lymph node tissue. CDR3 sequence reads: CASGDARDRDYAEQFF. The CDR3 bases that were read are TGTGCCAGCGGTGATGCAAGGGACAGGGACTATGCTGAGCAGTTC.